This T cell receptor beta chain was recovered during a study of technical replicates of blood from several donors. Sequencing was performed with immunoSEQ multiplex PCR; in TCRdb, only in-frame clones are kept and a portion is missing. Of around 58,000 clones in the sample, 85% to 90% were seen once. The CDR3 loop spans 17 amino acids. V usage is TRBV1 and J usage is TRBJ1-4. TRBV1 is marked as a pseudogene. This clonotype was obtained from a human donor in good health. Some clones in this sample may be carry-over from other donors' samples. Sequenced input: PBMCs. In DNA form, the CDR3 reads TGCACCAGCAGCCAAGATCGGTTGGAGTGGGCTAATGAAAAACTGTTTTTT. This codes for CTSSQDRLEWANEKLFF.